Sequencing of this T cell receptor (beta chain) was carried out in a study of shared clonotypes between healthy human individuals. Study in general: Donors had three CD4 naive, three CD4 memory, two CD8 naive and one CD8 memory plate apiece.

It was roughly 210 ng DNA, approximately 28,000 T cell genomes, that sorted-subset replicate PCRs used. Assay: immunoSEQ multiplex PCR; the TCRdb copy retains only in-frame clones and omits some. The table records about 2 million clones, just under 95% of them present only once. In the case of this clone: Its specificity is unknown.

This CDR3 has 14 amino acids. Trimming left V 0 bases short and J 3 bases short, with 8 bases between. Germline lookup yields CDR1 MNHEY and CDR2 SMNVEV (reference sequence). Cells designated naive CD8 were CD45RO-negative and were positively selected for CCR7, with terminally differentiated effector memory CD45RA+ cells excluded. Every contributor of samples was a Caucasian grown-up residing in Nashville, Tennessee. Broader study findings: Rarefaction demonstrated incomplete sorted-subset sequencing despite large depth.

The TCR sequence derives from a man aged 18 to 29 in good health. The sample taken for sequencing was naive CD8+ T cells sorted from blood. The rearrangement links TRBV27 to TRBJ1-1, with D perhaps matching TRBD1 (5 bases). The CDR3 coding sequence is TGTGCCAGCAGTTTATCAGGCAGGGACACTGAAGCTTTCTTT. It yields the protein CASSLSGRDTEAFF.